This entry concerns a single T cell receptor beta chain. Its antigen is still unknown. These data belong to a study of cytomegalovirus exposure and HLA in healthy donors. Points from the study as a whole: Reported performance of the classifier showed diagnosis of cytomegalovirus status with high specificity and sensitivity.

Repertoires were generated with immunoSEQ multiplex PCR, while TCRdb's copy carries only in-frame clones and drops some. The data show 150,000 to 200,000 clones, over 85% seen once. Sequenced: PBMCs. The source of this sequence is a woman aged 18-30 years in good health and CMV-seropositive.

This CDR3 is CASSLTGGLDEQYF. Here the CDR3 DNA reads TGTGCCAGCAGTTTAACAGGGGGCCTGGACGAGCAGTACTTC. The rearrangement uses TRBV6-5 and TRBJ2-7, with 9 bases lining up with TRBD1. Trimming cost V 4 bases and J 5 bases; bases outside gene matches: 6. The germline V gene has CDR1 MNHEY and CDR2 SVGAGI. The CDR3 contains 14 residues.